The 18 T cell receptor beta chains below come from one sample, sequenced in a study of T cell changes during pregnancy in multiple sclerosis. Generated by immunoSEQ multiplex PCR, the TCRdb table keeps only in-frame clones and is missing some. Here the sample spans roughly 79,000 clones, approximately 90% being singletons. Sample: CD4+ T cells from peripheral blood mononuclear cells, taken before pregnancy. The source is a female donor with multiple sclerosis, enrolled in a pregnancy study.

The chain uses TRBV30 and TRBJ1-3; 8 bases line up with TRBD1. The CDR3 runs 16 residues. J was trimmed by 1 base and V by 2 bases; bases with no gene match: 7. Germline CDR1 is GTSNPN and CDR2 is SVGIG (reference sequence). The CDR3 here is CAWSLTGTGSGNTIYF. The CDR3 nucleotides read TGTGCCTGGAGTCTGACCGGGACAGGATCTGGAAACACCATATATTTT.

V is TRBV7-8 and J is TRBJ1-5; 7 positions match TRBD1. Losses at the gene ends were 5 bases for V and 1 base for J; bases not matched to a gene: 5. The germline gives CDR1 SGHVS, CDR2 FQNEAQ. The CDR3 is made up of 15 amino acids. The CDR3 sequence is CASSPRQGSNQPQHF. The CDR3 DNA reads as TGTGCCAGCAGCCCTCGACAGGGAAGCAATCAGCCCCAGCATTTT.

The chain is built from TRBV30 and TRBJ1-1, with D possibly being TRBD1 (6 bases). The CDR3 sequence is 14 residues long. Germline loops: CDR1 GTSNPN, CDR2 SVGIG (reference sequence). V gave up 4 bases and J gave up 4 bases, with 16 bases separating them. In DNA, the CDR3 is TGTGCCTGGACCGCTGGACAGTTGGGCACTGAAGCTTTCTTT. Protein product: CAWTAGQLGTEAFF.

The chain uses TRBV19 and TRBJ1-2; no clear D gene. CDR3 length: 12 residues. The V gene lost 10 bases and the J gene lost 8 bases, with 17 bases spanning the gap. CDR1 is LNHDA, CDR2 SQIVND, per germline (reference sequence). The CDR3 coding sequence is TGTGCCACAACCTCAACGAAACGGGGCTACACCTTC. Protein: CATTSTKRGYTF.

This chain joins TRBV15 and TRBJ1-6; D may be TRBD1 (6 bases). The CDR3 covers 14 residues. Per the germline V gene, CDR1 is LNHNV and CDR2 is YYDKDF (reference sequence). V lost 6 bases and J lost 9, with 15 bases in between. In nucleotides, the CDR3 is TGTGCCACCAGTAAATCATCCAGGGGTTCACCCCTCCACTTT. It is translated as CATSKSSRGSPLHF.

The chain links TRBV19 to TRBJ2-3; TRBD1 agrees at 8 bases. The V gene's germline CDR1 is LNHDA and CDR2 SQIVND (reference sequence). The CDR3 has 16 amino acids. Trimming took 10 bases from V and 2 from J; bases not matched to a gene: 14. CDR3 coding DNA: TGTGCCACGGCGCCTACAGGACAGGGCTACACAGATACGCAGTATTTT. It translates to CATAPTGQGYTDTQYF.

This chain connects TRBV7-2 to TRBJ2-7, with TRBD1 identical over 8 bases. Germline CDR1 is SGHTA and CDR2 is FQGNSA. There are 15 residues in the CDR3. The V and J ends lost 2 bases and 2 bases, in that order; junction bases with no gene match: 5. The CDR3: CASSLRQGLPYEQYF. The CDR3 DNA sequence: TGTGCCAGCAGCTTAAGACAGGGGCTCCCCTACGAGCAGTACTTC. Variable domain in full (rest from reference TRBV7-2 and TRBJ2-7): GAGVSQSPSNKVTEKGKDVELRCDPISGHTALYWYRQSLGQGLEFLIYFQGNSAPDKSGLPSDRFSAERTGGSVSTLTIQRTQQEDSAVYLCASSLRQGLPYEQYFGPGTRLTVT.

This chain uses TRBV7-8 with TRBJ1-6; the D gene is possibly TRBD1 (5 bases). Trimming removed 0 bases from V and 0 bases from J, with 12 bases in between. The CDR3 is made up of 18 amino acids. Germline V gene data show CDR1 as SGHVS and CDR2 as FQNEAQ. The CDR3: CASSLAAGSSSYNSPLHF. The DNA of the CDR3 is TGTGCCAGCAGCTTAGCGGCAGGGTCAAGCTCCTATAATTCACCCCTCCACTTT.

CDR3 region: CAWSLSGYEQFF. DNA for the CDR3: TGTGCCTGGAGCCTCTCCGGTTATGAGCAGTTCTTC. The chain carries TRBV30 and TRBJ2-1; D not certain. The CDR3 totals 12 residues. The V end was cut by 3 bases, the J end by 8 bases, with 11 bases between. The germline gives CDR1 GTSNPN, CDR2 SVGIG (reference sequence). Filled out from reference TRBV30 and TRBJ2-1, the complete variable domain reads SQTIHQWPATLVQPVGSPLSLECTVEGTSNPNLYWYRQAAGRGLQLLFYSVGIGQISSEVPQNLSASRPQDRQFILSSKKLLLSDSGFYLCAWSLSGYEQFFGPGTRLTVL.

The chain uses TRBV9 and TRBJ1-4; 8 bases line up with TRBD1. V was clipped by 2 bases and J by 4 bases; unmatched bases: 4. The CDR3 consists of 15 residues. The germline gives CDR1 SGDLS, CDR2 YYNGEE. Here the CDR3 DNA reads TGTGCCAGCAGCGTTAGGACAGGGATTAATGAAAAACTGTTTTTT. It is translated as CASSVRTGINEKLFF.

The V gene is TRBV15, the J gene TRBJ2-2; 11 nucleotides align to TRBD2. Germline trimming cut 1 base from V and 8 bases from J; bases unmatched to any gene: 12. Germline loops: CDR1 LNHNV, CDR2 YYDKDF (reference sequence). This CDR3 spans 18 amino acids. The CDR3 DNA is TGTGCCACCAGCAGAGTGCCCCTACTAGCGGGAGTATCAGGGGAGCTGTTTTTT. Translated, it gives CATSRVPLLAGVSGELFF. The variable domain in full, completed from reference TRBV15 and TRBJ2-2, reads DAMVIQNPRYQVTQFGKPVTLSCSQTLNHNVMYWYQQKSSQAPKLLFHYYDKDFNNEADTPDNFQSRRPNTSFCFLDIRSPGLGDTAMYLCATSRVPLLAGVSGELFFGEGSRLTVL.

The V gene is TRBV19, the J gene TRBJ1-3, with TRBD1 as a possible D gene (5 bases). The V gene's germline CDR1 is LNHDA and CDR2 SQIVND (reference sequence). The CDR3 extends over 14 amino acids. Trimming shortened V by 6 bases and J by 2 bases, and 11 bases separated the two germline ends. As DNA, the CDR3 is TGTGCCAGTAGATACCCGGGGGCTGGAAACACCATATATTTT. Translation: CASRYPGAGNTIYF.

This chain links TRBV2 with TRBJ2-1; TRBD2 matches 14 bases. The CDR3 loop spans 14 amino acids. Germline CDR1 is SNHLY and CDR2 is FYNNEI. V dropped 6 bases and J dropped 9; count of bases not matched to a gene: 4. CDR3 DNA sequence: TGTGCCAGCAGGAGGACTAGCGGGGGGAGTGAGCAGTTCTTC. Translating gives CASRRTSGGSEQFF.

This chain joins TRBV4-1 and TRBJ2-1; TRBD2 aligns across 11 bases. The CDR3 loop spans 21 amino acids. Trimming removed 0 bases from V and 5 bases from J; junction bases left unmatched: 18. Germline CDR1 is MGHRA and CDR2 is YSYEKL. The CDR3 nucleotides read TGCGCCAGCAGCCAAGAAAGTTGGGAAATAGCGGGAGGGCCCTTGAACAATGAGCAGTTCTTC. Translation gives CASSQESWEIAGGPLNNEQFF.

The chain couples TRBV18 to TRBJ2-6; 8 nucleotides align to TRBD1. CDR1 is KGHSH and CDR2 is LQKENI in the germline V gene. The CDR3 spans 17 residues. V shed 3 bases and J 4 bases; nucleotides not matched to a gene: 8. The DNA for the CDR3 is TGTGCCAGCTCACCCAAACAGGGGGGTTACGGGGCCAACGTCCTGACTTTC. Its translation: CASSPKQGGYGANVLTF.

The genes are TRBV7-6 and TRBJ1-4; unclear D gene. The CDR3 runs 16 residues. CDR1 and CDR2 from the germline V gene are SGHVS and FNYEAQ. V lost 6 bases and J lost 0, with 14 bases in between. The CDR3 is CASRKGRVATNEKLFF. CDR3 coding DNA: TGTGCCAGCAGGAAAGGGAGGGTTGCAACTAATGAAAAACTGTTTTTT.

The V gene is TRBV7-3, the J gene TRBJ2-2; D perhaps matches TRBD2 (5 bases). V lost 2 bases and J lost 0, with 10 bases in between. The CDR3 totals 16 residues. Germline V gene data show CDR1 as SGHTA and CDR2 as FQGTGA. This chain's CDR3 is CASSLVSGANTGELFF. Written as DNA, the CDR3 is TGTGCCAGCAGCTTAGTCTCCGGGGCGAACACCGGGGAGCTGTTTTTT.

This clone has a handful of counts. CDR3 sequence (DNA): TGTGCCATCGGGGTAGCGGATTCGATAAGCACAGATACGCAGTATTTT. Translation: CAIGVADSISTDTQYF. The chain combines TRBV10-3 with TRBJ2-3, with D possibly matching TRBD2 (6 bases). The germline V gene has CDR1 ENHRY and CDR2 SYGVKD. The CDR3 spans 16 residues. Trimming pared 8 bases from V and 0 bases from J, leaving 18 bases between.